Following are 10 T cell receptor beta chains from one sample sequenced in a study of vaccination and CD4 T cells after COVID-19. Treatment noted: approximately nine-day PBMC culture with coronavirus spike peptide pools or control peptides (ViraFEST assay). These receptors' targets are unknown. The study sequenced cultured CD4+ T cell DNA using the Oncomine TCR Beta short-read assay. TCRdb processed the PCR reads anew with MiXCR; each CDR3 protein has one entry. The sample contains under 15,000 distinct CDR3 sequences, approximately 55% of which appear only once. Source material: CD4+ T cells from blood, cultured in vitro. The receptors stem from a human donor who had recovered from COVID-19.

This rearrangement joins TRBV11-3 to TRBJ1-3; 11 bases are a match to TRBD1. Trimming cost V 5 bases and J 1 base; bases outside gene matches: 1. The CDR3 runs to 15 residues. The germline CDR1 and CDR2 sequences are SGHNT and YENEEA. The CDR3 nucleotides read TGTGCCAGCAGCGGACAGGGGGCATCTGGAAACACCATATATTTT. Residues: CASSGQGASGNTIYF.

The chain is built from TRBV20-1 and TRBJ2-2; weak D call: TRBD1 (6 bases). The CDR3 runs 17 residues. CDR1 DFQATT and CDR2 SNEGSKA come from the germline V gene (reference sequence). V dropped 0 bases and J dropped 0 bases, with 14 bases sitting between them. The CDR3 DNA is TGCAGTGCTAGAGATCAAGGGACAAGTCCGAACACCGGGGAGCTGTTTTTT. Its protein product is CSARDQGTSPNTGELFF.

For the CDR3, the DNA is TGTGCCAGCAGGGACAGGGCGTATCAGCCCCAGCATTTT. It translates to CASRDRAYQPQHF. The gene calls are TRBV6-2 or TRBV6-3 and TRBJ1-5; 8 bases fit TRBD1. The CDR3 is 13 residues long. The trim removed 6 bases at V and 5 bases at J, leaving 3 bases unmatched. Germline lookup yields CDR1 MNHEY and CDR2 SVGEGT.

This clonotype was counted between two and nine times. This chain connects TRBV20-1 to TRBJ1-2; 9 nucleotides line up with TRBD1. CDR1 is DFQATT and CDR2 is SNEGSKA in the germline V gene (reference sequence). V shed 6 bases and J 5 bases; nucleotides not matched to a gene: 4. The CDR3 extends over 12 amino acids. CDR3 DNA sequence: TGCAGTGCCCGAGGACAGGGGTATGGCTACACCTTC. The encoded protein is CSARGQGYGYTF.

This clonotype was recorded a few times. The chain uses TRBV2 and TRBJ2-3; the match to TRBD1 covers 10 bases. V was clipped by 6 bases and J by 1 base; unmatched bases: 1. This CDR3 is built from 14 residues. Looked up from germline, CDR1 is SNHLY and CDR2 is FYNNEI. The CDR3 here is CASRTGGRTDTQYF. CDR3 DNA: TGTGCCAGCAGGACAGGGGGCCGCACAGATACGCAGTATTTT.

Only a few counts were recorded for this clonotype. The chain combines TRBV6-2 or TRBV6-3 with TRBJ2-3, with D perhaps TRBD2 (6 bases). The CDR3 length is 14 residues. Trimming cost V 4 bases and J 3 bases, with 11 bases left between them. Germline CDR1 reads MNHEY; CDR2 reads SVGEGT. Here the CDR3 DNA reads TGTGCCAGCAGTTTCGGGACTCTTACAGATACGCAGTATTTT. Translating it yields CASSFGTLTDTQYF.

A single count supports this clonotype. The chain combines TRBV21-1 with TRBJ2-5; no check of the table's D call, TRBD2, against the DNA was made. TRBV21-1 is a pseudogene locus. The CDR3 covers 16 residues. The CDR3 coding sequence is TGTGCCGGCAGCAAATGCAAACTAGCGGGGGAAGAGACCCAGTACTTC. It codes for CAGSKCKLAGEETQYF.

This chain joins TRBV6-2 or TRBV6-3 and TRBJ1-5, with D perhaps TRBD1 (5 bases). The V gene's germline CDR1 is MNHEY and CDR2 SVGEGT. V lost 4 bases and J 9 bases, leaving 13 bases between the germline ends. This CDR3 spans 13 amino acids. The CDR3 sequence is CASSSGYGRPQHF. CDR3 in DNA: TGTGCCAGCAGTTCAGGGTATGGCCGGCCCCAGCATTTT.

Here the CDR3 DNA reads TGTGCTAGTGGTTTGGTAGCAGGACAGTTTAACTATGGCTACACCTTC. Protein: CASGLVAGQFNYGYTF. The chain carries TRBV12-5 and TRBJ1-2; possibly TRBD1 for D (6 bases). The CDR3 covers 16 residues. V lost 0 bases, J lost 1 base, and 12 bases lay in between. Per germline, CDR1 LGHNT and CDR2 FRNRAP.

This clonotype has more than one count but fewer than ten. This chain uses TRBV6-1 with TRBJ1-2; TRBD1 matches 9 bases. Germline CDR1 is MNHNS and CDR2 is SASEGT. There are 15 residues in the CDR3. Unmatched junction bases numbered 5, after V lost 6 bases and J lost 0 bases. CDR3 residues: CASRGQGGPNYGYTF. The CDR3, as DNA: TGTGCCAGCAGGGGACAGGGAGGACCTAACTATGGCTACACCTTC.